This passage covers 10 T cell receptor beta chains from one sample sequenced in a study of cytomegalovirus exposure and HLA in healthy donors. Sequencing used immunoSEQ multiplex PCR; TCRdb keeps in-frame clones, though not all of them. The repertoire holds 150,000 or so clones, about 89% seen once, with around 3.4% in the top ten. Sample: PBMCs. All receptors derive from a woman aged 18-29 years in good health and CMV-seropositive.

This clone was detected once. The chain employs TRBV9 and TRBJ2-1; 7 bases line up with TRBD2. Losses at the gene ends were 1 base for V and 8 bases for J; bases not matched to a gene: 9. This CDR3 comprises 15 residues. Germline V CDR1 and CDR2: SGDLS, YYNGEE. CDR3 DNA: TGTGCCAGCAGCGTACTAACTGGGAGGGCGGATGAGCAGTTCTTC. It translates to CASSVLTGRADEQFF.

This chain connects TRBV5-1 to TRBJ2-2; a weak D match, TRBD2 (5 bases). The CDR3 consists of 16 residues. CDR1 is SGHRS and CDR2 is YFSETQ in the germline V gene. V gave up 7 bases and J gave up 0 bases, with 16 bases separating them. The CDR3 region has the DNA TGCGCCAGCGCCACTGTAGGAGGAGCGAACACCGGGGAGCTGTTTTTT. As protein: CASATVGGANTGELFF.

This rearrangement joins TRBV6-4 to TRBJ2-4, with D uncertain. V was shortened by 2 bases and J by 4 bases, with 6 bases between the two germline ends. The CDR3 is 13 residues long. Germline V gene sequence: CDR1 MRHNA, CDR2 SNTAGT. The CDR3 reads CASSDGRKNIQYF. CDR3 DNA sequence: TGTGCCAGCAGTGACGGCAGAAAAAACATTCAGTACTTC.

This clone was counted only a few times. This chain uses TRBV10-2 with TRBJ1-1; TRBD1 matches at 8 bases. V lost 6 bases to trimming and J lost 0 bases; unmatched junction nucleotides: 6. The germline gives CDR1 WSHSY, CDR2 SAAADI. There are 15 residues in the CDR3. The CDR3 here is CASRGRQGMNTEAFF. The CDR3 bases are TGCGCCAGCAGGGGAAGACAGGGGATGAACACTGAAGCTTTCTTT.

This chain links TRBV19 with TRBJ2-5; possibly TRBD2 for D (5 bases). V lost 1 base, J lost 0 bases, and 9 bases lay in between. Looked up from germline, CDR1 is LNHDA and CDR2 is SQIVND (reference sequence). The CDR3 has 15 residues. The CDR3 DNA follows: TGTGCCAGTAGTATAGGGGCGGGCCACCAAGAGACCCAGTACTTC. This sequence encodes CASSIGAGHQETQYF.

J is TRBJ2-7 and V is TRBV5-8, with TRBD2 identical over 7 bases. Losses at the gene ends were 1 base for V and 0 bases for J; bases not matched to a gene: 10. This CDR3 is 17 amino acids long. Germline CDR1 is SGHTS and CDR2 is YDEGEE. CDR3 sequence (DNA): TGTGCCAGCAGCTTGACCAAAAGCGGGAAAAGCTCCTACGAGCAGTACTTC. Protein sequence: CASSLTKSGKSSYEQYF. Complete variable domain (other parts from reference TRBV5-8 and TRBJ2-7): EAGVTQSPTHLIKTRGQQATLRCSPISGHTSVYWYQQALGLGLQFLLWYDEGEERNRGNFPPRFSGRQFPNYSSELNVNALELEDSALYLCASSLTKSGKSSYEQYFGPGTRLTVT.

In its sample, this clone was seen a few times. CDR3 residues: CASSPTEGQGAPRNQPQHF. CDR3 in DNA: TGTGCCAGCTCACCGACCGAGGGACAGGGGGCCCCCCGCAATCAGCCCCAGCATTTT. This chain links TRBV18 with TRBJ1-5, with TRBD1 identical over 12 bases. V gave up 3 bases and J gave up 2 bases; unmatched junction bases: 11. The germline V gene has CDR1 KGHSH and CDR2 LQKENI. The CDR3 is made up of 19 amino acids.

The gene calls are TRBV6-4 and TRBJ2-3; no definite D call. V was pared by 5 bases and J by 4 bases, with 13 bases between. Germline V gene sequence: CDR1 MRHNA, CDR2 SNTAGT. CDR3 size: 14 residues. The CDR3 loop reads CASSLDKTSDTQYF. The DNA for the CDR3 is TGTGCCAGCAGTCTTGACAAAACTTCAGATACGCAGTATTTT.

This clone was recorded only once. Other nucleotide sequences from this sample produce the same CDR3. The CDR3 coding sequence is TGTGCCAGTAGTGAGGGAGCTTACGAGCAGTACTTC. Protein: CASSEGAYEQYF. V usage is TRBV19 and J usage is TRBJ2-7, with TRBD2 as a possible D gene (5 bases). Germline V gives CDR1 LNHDA, CDR2 SQIVND (reference sequence). V lost 5 bases and J lost 4, with 9 bases in between. The length of the CDR3 is 12 residues.

This chain's CDR3 is CASSYLGQGGTGELFF. The CDR3 nucleotides read TGTGCCAGCAGCTACTTGGGACAGGGCGGAACCGGGGAGCTGTTTTTT. J is TRBJ2-2 and V is TRBV7-9; 9 bases line up with TRBD1. The germline V gene encodes CDR1 SEHNR and CDR2 FQNEAQ (reference sequence). The V gene end was trimmed by 4 bases and the J gene end by 5 bases; junction bases not matched to a gene: 8. This CDR3 has 16 amino acids.